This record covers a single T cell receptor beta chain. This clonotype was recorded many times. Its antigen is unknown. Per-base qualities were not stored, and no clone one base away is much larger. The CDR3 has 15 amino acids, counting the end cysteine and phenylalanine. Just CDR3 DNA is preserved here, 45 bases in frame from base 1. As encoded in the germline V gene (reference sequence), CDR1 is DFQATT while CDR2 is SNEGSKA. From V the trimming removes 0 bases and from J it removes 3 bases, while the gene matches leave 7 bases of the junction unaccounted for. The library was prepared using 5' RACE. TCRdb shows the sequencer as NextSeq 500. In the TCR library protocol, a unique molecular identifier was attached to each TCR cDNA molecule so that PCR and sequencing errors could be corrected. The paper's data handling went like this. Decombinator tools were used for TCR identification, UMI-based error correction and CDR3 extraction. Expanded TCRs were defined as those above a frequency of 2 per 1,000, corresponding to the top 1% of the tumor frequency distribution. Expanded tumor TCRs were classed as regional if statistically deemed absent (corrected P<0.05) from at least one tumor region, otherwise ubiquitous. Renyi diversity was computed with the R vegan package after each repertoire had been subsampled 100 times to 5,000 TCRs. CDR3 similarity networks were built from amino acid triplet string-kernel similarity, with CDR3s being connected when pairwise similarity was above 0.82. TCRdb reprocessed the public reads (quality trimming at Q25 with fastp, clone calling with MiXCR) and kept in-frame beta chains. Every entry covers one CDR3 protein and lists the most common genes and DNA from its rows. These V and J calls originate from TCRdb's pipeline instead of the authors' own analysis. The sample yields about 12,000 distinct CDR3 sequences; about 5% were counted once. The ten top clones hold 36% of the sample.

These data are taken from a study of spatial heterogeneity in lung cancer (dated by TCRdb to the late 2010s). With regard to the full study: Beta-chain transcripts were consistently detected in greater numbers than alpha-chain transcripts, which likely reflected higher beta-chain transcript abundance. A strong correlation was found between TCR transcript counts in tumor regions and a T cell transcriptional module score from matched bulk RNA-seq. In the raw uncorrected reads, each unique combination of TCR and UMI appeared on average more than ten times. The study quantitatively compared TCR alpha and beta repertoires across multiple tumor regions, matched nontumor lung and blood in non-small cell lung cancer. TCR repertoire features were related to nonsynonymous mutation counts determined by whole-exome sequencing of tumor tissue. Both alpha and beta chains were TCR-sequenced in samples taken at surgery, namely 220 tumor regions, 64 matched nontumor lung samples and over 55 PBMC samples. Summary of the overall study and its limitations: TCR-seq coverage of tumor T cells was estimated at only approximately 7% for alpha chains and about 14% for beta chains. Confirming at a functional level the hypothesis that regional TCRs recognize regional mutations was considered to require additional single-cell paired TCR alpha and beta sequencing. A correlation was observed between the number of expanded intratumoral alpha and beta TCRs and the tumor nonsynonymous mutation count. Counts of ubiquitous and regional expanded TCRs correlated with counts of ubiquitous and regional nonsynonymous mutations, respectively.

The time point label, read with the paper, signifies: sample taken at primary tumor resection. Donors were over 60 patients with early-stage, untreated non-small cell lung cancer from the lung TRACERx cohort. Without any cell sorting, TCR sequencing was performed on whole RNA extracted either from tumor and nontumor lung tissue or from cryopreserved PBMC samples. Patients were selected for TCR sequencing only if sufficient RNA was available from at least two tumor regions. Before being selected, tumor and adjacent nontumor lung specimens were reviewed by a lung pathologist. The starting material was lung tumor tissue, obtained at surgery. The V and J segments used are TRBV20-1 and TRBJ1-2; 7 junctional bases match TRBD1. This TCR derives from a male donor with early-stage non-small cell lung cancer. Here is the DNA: TGCAGTGCTAGAGATGTGAGGGGGCGCGACTATGGCTACACCTTC. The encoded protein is CSARDVRGRDYGYTF.